Listed here are 12 T cell receptor beta chains from one sample, sequenced in a study of T cell repertoires in cytomegalovirus infection. These receptors lack a known antigen. From the reads, TCRdb called clonotypes with MiXCR, one entry per CDR3 protein. Of about 220,000 distinct CDR3 sequences in the sample, around two fifths were seen once. The sequenced sample was CD8+ T cells from cultured PBMCs, obtained from culture after CMV antigen stimulation. These receptor sequences come from a human donor in good health (CMV status not recorded). Some clones in this sample may be carry-over from other donors' samples.

The table lists this clonotype with a few counts. This chain uses TRBV7-3 with TRBJ2-1; D might be TRBD2 (6 bases). The CDR3 extends over 13 amino acids. The germline CDR1 and CDR2 sequences are SGHTA and FQGTGA. Deletions cut 8 bases from V and 0 bases from J, with 8 bases between. The CDR3 is CASARGSYNEQFF. DNA for the CDR3: TGTGCCAGCGCGCGGGGCTCCTACAATGAGCAGTTCTTC.

This chain joins TRBV12-5 and TRBJ2-1, with D unclear. This CDR3 spans 11 amino acids. The V gene's germline CDR1 is LGHNT and CDR2 FRNRAP. V was trimmed by 1 base and J by 8 bases, leaving 3 bases between them. Here the CDR3 DNA reads TGTGCTAGTGGTTTGGGGGATGAGCAGTTCTTC. Its translation is CASGLGDEQFF.

This chain links TRBV10-2 with TRBJ1-4; D might be TRBD1 (5 bases). V gave up 2 bases and J gave up 0 bases, with 13 bases separating them. The CDR3 runs 17 residues. Germline V gene data show CDR1 as WSHSY and CDR2 as SAAADI. For the CDR3, the DNA is TGCGCCAGCAGTGAGCGTAACGCGGGACCAACTAATGAAAAACTGTTTTTT. Its protein is CASSERNAGPTNEKLFF.

This clonotype appeared a few times. The genes are TRBV12-3 or TRBV12-4 and TRBJ2-1; TRBD2 might be the D (6 bases). Trimming shortened V by 2 bases and J by 5 bases, and 16 bases separated the two germline ends. There are 16 residues in the CDR3. The CDR3 sequence: CASSLTGLARDNEQFF. For the CDR3, the DNA is TGTGCCAGCAGTTTAACCGGGCTAGCGAGAGACAATGAGCAGTTCTTC.

This clonotype was detected only a few times. The chain employs TRBV7-6 and TRBJ2-3; the match to TRBD2 covers 7 bases. This CDR3 spans 15 amino acids. Germline-derived CDR1 and CDR2 are SGHVS and FNYEAQ. V was pared by 1 base and J by 1 base, with 2 bases of the junction left unmatched. The CDR3 reads CASSLGRGGTDTQYF. The CDR3 region has the DNA TGTGCCAGCAGCTTAGGCCGGGGGGGCACAGATACGCAGTATTTT.

This clonotype turned up a few times. The chain is built from TRBV7-9 and TRBJ1-5, with TRBD1 matching 7 bases. This CDR3 is built from 14 residues. The V gene's germline CDR1 is SEHNR and CDR2 FQNEAQ (reference sequence). Germline trimming cut 5 bases from V and 7 bases from J; bases unmatched to any gene: 8. CDR3 in DNA: TGTGCCAGCAGCCGAGGGGGCCAGTGGCAGCCCCAGCATTTT. Amino acid sequence: CASSRGGQWQPQHF.

This chain joins TRBV7-3 and TRBJ2-5, with a possible D match to TRBD2 (6 bases). The germline V gene encodes CDR1 SGHTA and CDR2 FQGTGA. V was trimmed by 5 bases and J by 4 bases, leaving 14 bases between them. This CDR3 has 14 residues. The CDR3, as DNA: TGTGCCAGCAGCCCCGGGGGAGTCCGAGAGACCCAGTACTTC. The encoded protein is CASSPGGVRETQYF.

The rearrangement uses TRBV6-1 and TRBJ2-7, with D unclear. This CDR3 spans 12 amino acids. CDR1 is MNHNS, CDR2 SASEGT, per germline. V was trimmed by 2 bases and J by 3 bases, leaving 5 bases between them. The CDR3 DNA sequence: TGTGCCAGCAGTGAACGAGGCTACGAGCAGTACTTC. Translated: CASSERGYEQYF.

This clonotype was detected ten times or more. The V gene is TRBV7-2, the J gene TRBJ2-2; no clear D. The CDR3 has 16 residues. CDR1 SGHTA and CDR2 FQGNSA come from the germline V gene. Trimming cost V 1 base and J 4 bases, with 13 bases left between them. The CDR3 sequence: CASSLGVIHATGELFF. The CDR3 nucleotides read TGTGCCAGCAGCTTAGGAGTAATTCACGCCACCGGGGAGCTGTTTTTT.

This clonotype came up once. V is TRBV9 and J is TRBJ2-3; D is possibly TRBD2 (6 bases). The V and J ends lost 3 bases and 0 bases respectively, with 8 bases between them. This CDR3 is 14 amino acids long. Germline V lookup: CDR1 SGDLS, CDR2 YYNGEE. The CDR3 sequence is CASSAGLSTDTQYF. The CDR3 DNA sequence: TGTGCCAGCAGCGCGGGACTTAGCACAGATACGCAGTATTTT.

This clonotype showed up many times. V is TRBV7-2 and J is TRBJ2-5; 7 bases line up with TRBD1. The germline V gene has CDR1 SGHTA and CDR2 FQGNSA. V lost 3 bases, J lost 3 bases, and 7 bases stayed unmatched. The CDR3 totals 15 residues. CDR3 region: CASSLGSGTEETQYF. CDR3 coding DNA: TGTGCCAGCAGCTTGGGATCCGGGACAGAAGAGACCCAGTACTTC.

The chain links TRBV6-6 to TRBJ1-4; tentative D call: TRBD1 (5 bases). CDR1 is MNHNY and CDR2 is SVGAGI in the germline V gene (reference sequence). The CDR3 covers 12 residues. V was clipped by 8 bases and J by 7 bases, with 11 bases between them. The CDR3 DNA is TGTGCCAGCCTGGCAGGGTTTGAAAAACTGTTTTTT. Translated: CASLAGFEKLFF.